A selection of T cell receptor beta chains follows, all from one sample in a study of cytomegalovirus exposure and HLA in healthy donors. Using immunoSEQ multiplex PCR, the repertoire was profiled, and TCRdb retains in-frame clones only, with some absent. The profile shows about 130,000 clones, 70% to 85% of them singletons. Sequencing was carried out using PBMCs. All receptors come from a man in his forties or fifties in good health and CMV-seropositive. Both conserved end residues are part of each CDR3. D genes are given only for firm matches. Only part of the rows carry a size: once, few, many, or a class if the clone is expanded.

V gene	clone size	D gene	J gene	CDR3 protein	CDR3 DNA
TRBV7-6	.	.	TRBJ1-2	CASSPRTGPHGYTF	TGTGCCAGCAGCCCCCGAACAGGGCCCCATGGCTACACCTTC
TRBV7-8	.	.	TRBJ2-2	CASSPPTNTGELFF	TGTGCCAGCAGCCCCCCCACGAACACCGGGGAGCTGTTTTTT
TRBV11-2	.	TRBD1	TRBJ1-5	CASSRQGANQPQHF	TGTGCCAGCAGCAGACAGGGGGCCAATCAGCCCCAGCATTTT
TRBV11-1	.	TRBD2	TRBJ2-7	CASSSLGGSYEQYF	TGTGCCAGCAGCTCCTTGGGAGGGTCCTACGAGCAGTACTTC
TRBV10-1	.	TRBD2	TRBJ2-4	CASSDSAGENIQYF	TGCGCCAGCAGTGATTCGGCGGGAGAAAACATTCAGTACTTC
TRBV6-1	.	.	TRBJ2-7	CASGRGGYEQYF	TGTGCCAGCGGTAGGGGCGGCTACGAGCAGTACTTC
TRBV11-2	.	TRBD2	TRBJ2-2	CASSPRLAPGELFF	TGTGCCAGCAGCCCCAGACTAGCCCCCGGGGAGCTGTTTTTT
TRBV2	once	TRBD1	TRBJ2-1	CASRDRGMYEQFF	TGTGCCAGCAGGGACAGGGGGATGTACGAGCAGTTCTTC
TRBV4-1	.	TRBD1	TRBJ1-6	CASSQGDNPARGSPLHF	TGCGCCAGCAGCCAAGGGGATAATCCAGCCAGGGGGTCACCCCTCCACTTT
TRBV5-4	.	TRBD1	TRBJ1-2	CASSLETLGQLYGYTF	TGTGCCAGCAGCTTGGAGACCTTGGGACAGCTCTATGGCTACACCTTC
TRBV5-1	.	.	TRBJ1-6	CASSSGQLYNSPLHF	TGCGCCAGCAGCTCCGGACAGTTATATAATTCACCCCTCCACTTT
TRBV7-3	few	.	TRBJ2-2	CASSPQGTGELFF	TGTGCCAGCAGCCCGCAGGGTACCGGGGAGCTGTTTTTT
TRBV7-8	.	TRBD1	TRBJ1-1	CASSAAGGTEAFF	TGTGCCAGCAGCGCCGCAGGGGGCACTGAAGCTTTCTTT
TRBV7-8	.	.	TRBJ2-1	CASSLVSSSYNEQFF	TGTGCCAGCAGCTTAGTCTCGAGCTCCTACAATGAGCAGTTCTTC
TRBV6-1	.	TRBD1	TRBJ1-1	CASTIDRGNTEAFF	TGTGCCAGCACCATTGACAGGGGAAACACTGAAGCTTTCTTT
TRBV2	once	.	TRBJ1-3	CASSDNRAGNTIYF	TGTGCCAGCAGCGACAACCGCGCTGGAAACACCATATATTTT
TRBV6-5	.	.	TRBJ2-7	CASTRSGSSYEQYF	TGTGCCAGCACACGGAGCGGATCCTCCTACGAGCAGTACTTC
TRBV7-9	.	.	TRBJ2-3	CASSLGGPYTDTQYF	TGTGCCAGCAGCTTAGGAGGCCCGTACACAGATACGCAGTATTTT
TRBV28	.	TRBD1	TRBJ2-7	CASSSPGQGTYEQYF	TGTGCCAGCAGTTCCCCCGGACAGGGAACCTACGAGCAGTACTTC
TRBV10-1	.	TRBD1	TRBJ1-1	CASSLTGSHTEAFF	TGCGCCAGCAGTCTGACAGGGTCGCACACTGAAGCTTTCTTT
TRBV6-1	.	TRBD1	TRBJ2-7	CASSRQGIYEQYF	TGTGCCAGCAGCCGACAGGGGATCTACGAGCAGTACTTC
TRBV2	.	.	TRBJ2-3	CASSRESGDTQYF	TGTGCCAGCAGCCGGGAGTCAGGGGATACGCAGTATTTT
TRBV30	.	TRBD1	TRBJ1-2	CASVRDRVGYGYTF	TGTGCCTCCGTCCGGGACAGGGTGGGCTATGGCTACACCTTC
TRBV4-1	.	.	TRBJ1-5	CASSQGPADQPQHF	TGCGCCAGCAGCCAAGGCCCTGCGGATCAGCCCCAGCATTTT
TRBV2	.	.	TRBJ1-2	CASRTGGANYGYTF	TGTGCCAGCAGAACGGGGGGAGCTAACTATGGCTACACCTTC
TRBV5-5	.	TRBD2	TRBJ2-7	CASSSWLAESYEQYF	TGTGCCAGCAGCTCCTGGCTAGCGGAATCCTACGAGCAGTACTTC
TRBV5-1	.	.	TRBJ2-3	CASSLEARGDTQYF	TGCGCCAGCAGCTTGGAGGCCCGGGGGGATACGCAGTATTTT
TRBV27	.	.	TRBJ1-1	CASRLGAGTEAFF	TGTGCCAGCAGATTGGGCGCGGGCACTGAAGCTTTCTTT
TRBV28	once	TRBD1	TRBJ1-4	CASSSPGQGGEKLFF	TGTGCCAGCAGTTCGCCGGGACAGGGTGGTGAAAAACTGTTTTTT
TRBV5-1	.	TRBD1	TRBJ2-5	CASSWGTAQETQYF	TGCGCCAGCAGCTGGGGGACAGCGCAAGAGACCCAGTACTTC
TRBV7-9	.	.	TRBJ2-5	CASSPLETQYF	TGTGCCAGCAGCCCCCTGGAGACCCAGTACTTC
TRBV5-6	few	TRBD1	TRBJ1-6	CASSRDRGLLNSPLHF	TGTGCCAGCAGCCGGGACAGGGGGCTCCTTAATTCACCCCTCCACTTT
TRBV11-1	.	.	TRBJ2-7	CASTHSRARVTYEQYF	TGTGCCAGCACCCACTCCAGAGCACGGGTTACCTACGAGCAGTACTTC
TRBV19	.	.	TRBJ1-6	CASTPSGGDNSPLHF	TGTGCCAGTACCCCGTCCGGAGGGGATAATTCACCCCTCCACTTT
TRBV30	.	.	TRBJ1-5	CAWSGGDFQPQHF	TGTGCCTGGAGTGGGGGGGACTTCCAGCCCCAGCATTTT
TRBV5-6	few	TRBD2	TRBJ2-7	CASSLTSGSSYEQYF	TGTGCCAGCAGCTTGACTAGCGGGAGCTCCTACGAGCAGTACTTC
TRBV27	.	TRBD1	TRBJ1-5	CASSTHRGDNQPQHF	TGTGCCAGCAGTACACACAGGGGTGACAATCAGCCCCAGCATTTT
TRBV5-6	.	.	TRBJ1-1	CASSRDRLKGDTEAFF	TGTGCCAGCAGCCGGGATCGCCTAAAGGGAGACACTGAAGCTTTCTTT
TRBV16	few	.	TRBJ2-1	CASSQEWANLFF	TGTGCCAGCAGCCAAGAGTGGGCTAACCTATTCTTC
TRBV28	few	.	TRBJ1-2	CASSSPERRLYGYTF	TGTGCCAGCAGCTCCCCAGAACGCCGCTTATATGGCTACACCTTC
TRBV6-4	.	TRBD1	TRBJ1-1	CASSDRGTNTEAFF	TGTGCCAGCAGCGACAGGGGGACCAACACTGAAGCTTTCTTT
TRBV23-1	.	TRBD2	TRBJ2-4	CASRRRLSGGNIQYF	TGCGCCAGCAGACGCCGCCTGAGCGGGGGAAACATTCAGTACTTC